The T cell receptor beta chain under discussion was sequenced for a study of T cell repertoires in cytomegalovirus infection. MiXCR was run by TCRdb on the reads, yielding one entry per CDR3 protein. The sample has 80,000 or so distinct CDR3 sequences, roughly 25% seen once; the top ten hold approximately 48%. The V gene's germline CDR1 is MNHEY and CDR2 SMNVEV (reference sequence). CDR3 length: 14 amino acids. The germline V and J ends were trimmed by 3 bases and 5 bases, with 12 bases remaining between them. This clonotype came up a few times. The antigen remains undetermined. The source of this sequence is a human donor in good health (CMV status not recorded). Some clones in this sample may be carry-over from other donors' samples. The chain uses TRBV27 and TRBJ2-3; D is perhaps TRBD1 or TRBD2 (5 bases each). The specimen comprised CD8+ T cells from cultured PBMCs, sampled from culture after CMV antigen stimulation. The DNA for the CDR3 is TGTGCCAGCAGTTTCACTCCTGGGGGAGATACGCAGTATTTT. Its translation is CASSFTPGGDTQYF.